This T cell receptor beta chain was documented in a study of CD8+ T cells in alopecia areata. Overall study: Tofacitinib administration to treated patients was oral, at 5 to 10 mg twice daily. Study-level findings and limits: Normal skin's resident alphabeta T cells are also sequenced in scalp samples. Clonality exceeded that of normal scalp in lesional scalp, most notably in alopecia totalis/universalis.

This clone was seen a single time. What it recognizes is unknown. As the sequencing template, cDNA was produced by extracting RNA and reverse transcribing it. The data were produced by immunoSEQ multiplex PCR, yet TCRdb's version contains in-frame clones alone and is incomplete. The profile shows a few hundred thousand clones, under 70% of them singletons. CDR3 length equals 15 residues. The V gene end was trimmed by 7 bases and the J gene end by 5 bases; junction bases not matched to a gene: 8. Germline CDR1 and CDR2: SQVTM and ANQGSEA. The TCR was taken from a human donor with alopecia areata. The sample here was CD4+ T cells sorted from blood, taken at week 0. The rearrangement joins TRBV29-1 to TRBJ2-3; 14 nucleotides align to TRBD2. CDR3 region: CSATSGGAVLDTQYF. For the CDR3, the DNA is TGCAGCGCGACTAGCGGGGGGGCCGTTTTAGATACGCAGTATTTT.